One TCR beta chain is described in this entry. The antigen is not known. These data originate in a study of T cells after yellow fever vaccination. The CDR3 has 15 residues. V was pared by 0 bases and J by 2 bases, with 9 bases between. The V gene's germline CDR1 is SGHRS and CDR2 YFSETQ. Findings and limits, study-wide: Detected again after the booster were most primary-vaccination clones, at approximately 95% CD4 and 88% CD8.

TCRdb itself ran the 5' RACE reads through MiXCR, one entry per CDR3 protein. The table has just under 600,000 distinct CDR3 sequences, roughly 12% seen once; the top ten hold about 14%. Sequenced material: PBMCs, taken on the day of the yellow fever booster vaccination. This sequence was found in a man aged 25-45 years who received the YFV17D yellow fever vaccine. This chain uses TRBV5-1 with TRBJ1-5; D gene ambiguous. The DNA for the CDR3 is TGCGCCAGCAGCTTGGAGTCAGGTGGCAATCAGCCCCAGCATTTT. Residues: CASSLESGGNQPQHF.